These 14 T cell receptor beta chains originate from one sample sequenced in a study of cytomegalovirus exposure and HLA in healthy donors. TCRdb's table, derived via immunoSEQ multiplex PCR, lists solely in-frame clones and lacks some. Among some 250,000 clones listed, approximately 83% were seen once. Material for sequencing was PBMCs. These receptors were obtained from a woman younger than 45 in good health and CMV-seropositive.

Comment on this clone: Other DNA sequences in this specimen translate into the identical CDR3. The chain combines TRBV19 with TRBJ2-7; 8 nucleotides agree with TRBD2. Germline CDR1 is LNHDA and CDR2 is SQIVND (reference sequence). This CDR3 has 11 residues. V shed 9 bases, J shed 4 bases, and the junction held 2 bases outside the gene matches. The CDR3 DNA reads TGTGCCAGCCGCGGGGGGTACGAGCAGTACTTC. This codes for CASRGGYEQYF.

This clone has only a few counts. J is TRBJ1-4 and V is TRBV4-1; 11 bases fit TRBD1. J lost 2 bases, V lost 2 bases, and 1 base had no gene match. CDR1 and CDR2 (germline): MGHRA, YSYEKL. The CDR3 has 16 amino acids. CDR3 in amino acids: CASSQRTGGTNEKLFF. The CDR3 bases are TGCGCCAGCAGCCAAAGGACAGGGGGCACTAATGAAAAACTGTTTTTT.

The CDR3 DNA reads TGCGCCAGCAGCTCGGGACTAGCGGGAGTCGGTGATACGCAGTATTTT. This codes for CASSSGLAGVGDTQYF. J is TRBJ2-3 and V is TRBV5-1; 14 bases are a match to TRBD2. J gave up 6 bases and V 3 bases, and 6 bases lay outside the gene matches. Germline loops: CDR1 SGHRS, CDR2 YFSETQ. The CDR3 loop spans 16 amino acids.

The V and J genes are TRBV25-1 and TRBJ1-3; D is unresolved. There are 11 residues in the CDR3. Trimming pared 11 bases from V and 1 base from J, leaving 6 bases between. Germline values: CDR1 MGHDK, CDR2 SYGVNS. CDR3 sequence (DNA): TGTGCCGCACTTTCTGGAAACACCATATATTTT. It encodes CAALSGNTIYF. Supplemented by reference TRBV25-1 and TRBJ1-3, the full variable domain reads EADIYQTPRYLVIGTGKKITLECSQTMGHDKMYWYQQDPGMELHLIHYSYGVNSTEKGDLSSESTVSRIRTEHFPLTLESARPSHTSQYLCAALSGNTIYFGEGSWLTVV.

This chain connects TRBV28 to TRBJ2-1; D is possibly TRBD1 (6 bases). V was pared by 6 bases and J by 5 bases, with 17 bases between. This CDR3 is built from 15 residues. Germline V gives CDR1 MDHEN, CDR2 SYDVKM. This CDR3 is CASSPIRGSHNEQFF. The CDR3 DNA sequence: TGTGCCAGCAGCCCTATAAGGGGGTCCCACAATGAGCAGTTCTTC.

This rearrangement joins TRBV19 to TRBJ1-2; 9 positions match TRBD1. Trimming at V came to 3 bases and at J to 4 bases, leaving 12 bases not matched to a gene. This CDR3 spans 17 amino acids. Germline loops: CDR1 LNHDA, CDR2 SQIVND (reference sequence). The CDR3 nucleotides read TGTGCCAGTAGTATTTGGCCCGGACAGGGGAATTCCTATGGCTACACCTTC. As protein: CASSIWPGQGNSYGYTF. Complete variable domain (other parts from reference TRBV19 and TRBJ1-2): DGGITQSPKYLFRKEGQNVTLSCEQNLNHDAMYWYRQDPGQGLRLIYYSQIVNDFQKGDIAEGYSVSREKKESFPLTVTSAQKNPTAFYLCASSIWPGQGNSYGYTFGSGTRLTVV.

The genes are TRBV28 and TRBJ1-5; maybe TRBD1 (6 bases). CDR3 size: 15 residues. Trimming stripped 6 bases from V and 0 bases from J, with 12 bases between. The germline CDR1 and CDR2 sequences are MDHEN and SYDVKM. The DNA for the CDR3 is TGTGCCAGCAGCCGGGGGGGCTATAGCAATCAGCCCCAGCATTTT. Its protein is CASSRGGYSNQPQHF.

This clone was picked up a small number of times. In nucleotides, the CDR3 is TGTGCCATCACTAGCGGGAGATCCTACGAGCAGTACTTC. This gives the protein CAITSGRSYEQYF. The gene calls are TRBV5-4 and TRBJ2-7; TRBD2 agrees at 11 bases. J was trimmed by 1 base and V by 9 bases; bases with no gene match: 3. CDR1 is SGHNT, CDR2 YYREEE, per germline (reference sequence). The length of the CDR3 is 13 residues.

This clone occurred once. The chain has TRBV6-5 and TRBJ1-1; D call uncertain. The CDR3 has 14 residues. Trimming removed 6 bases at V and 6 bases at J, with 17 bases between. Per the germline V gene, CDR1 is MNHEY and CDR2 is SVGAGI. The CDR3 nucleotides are TGTGCCAGCAGGCCTACAATGTCGCGGCCTGAAGCTTTCTTT. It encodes CASRPTMSRPEAFF.

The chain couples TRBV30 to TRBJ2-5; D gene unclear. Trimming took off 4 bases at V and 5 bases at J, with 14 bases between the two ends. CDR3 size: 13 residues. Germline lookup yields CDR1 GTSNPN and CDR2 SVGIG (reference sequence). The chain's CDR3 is CAWNRLVEETQYF. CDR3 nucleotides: TGTGCCTGGAACCGCCTAGTCGAGGAGACCCAGTACTTC.

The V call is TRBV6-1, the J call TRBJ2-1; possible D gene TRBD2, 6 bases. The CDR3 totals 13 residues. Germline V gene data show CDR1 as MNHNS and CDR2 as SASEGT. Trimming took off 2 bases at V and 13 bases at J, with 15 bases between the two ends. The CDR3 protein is CASSEIKGLSQFF. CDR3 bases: TGTGCCAGCAGTGAAATAAAGGGACTTTCCCAGTTCTTC.

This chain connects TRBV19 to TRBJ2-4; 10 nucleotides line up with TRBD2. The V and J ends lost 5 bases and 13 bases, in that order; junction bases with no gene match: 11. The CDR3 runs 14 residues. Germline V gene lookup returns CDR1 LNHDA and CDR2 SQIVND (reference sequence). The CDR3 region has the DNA TGTGCCAGTAGTCCCGGGGTAGCGGGAGGCCCACAGTACTTC. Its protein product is CASSPGVAGGPQYF. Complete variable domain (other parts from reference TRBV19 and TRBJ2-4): DGGITQSPKYLFRKEGQNVTLSCEQNLNHDAMYWYRQDPGQGLRLIYYSQIVNDFQKGDIAEGYSVSREKKESFPLTVTSAQKNPTAFYLCASSPGVAGGPQYFGAGTRLSVL.

The CDR3 DNA reads as TGTGCCTGGAGTGAAAGGACAGGGGGTCAGCCCCAGCATTTT. Residues: CAWSERTGGQPQHF. V is TRBV30 and J is TRBJ1-5; 10 bases match TRBD1. The CDR3 has 14 residues. In germline, CDR1 is GTSNPN, CDR2 SVGIG (reference sequence). Germline trimming cut 1 base from V and 6 bases from J; bases unmatched to any gene: 3. Full variable domain (outside the CDR3, taken from reference TRBV30 and TRBJ1-5): SQTIHQWPATLVQPVGSPLSLECTVEGTSNPNLYWYRQAAGRGLQLLFYSVGIGQISSEVPQNLSASRPQDRQFILSSKKLLLSDSGFYLCAWSERTGGQPQHFGDGTRLSIL.

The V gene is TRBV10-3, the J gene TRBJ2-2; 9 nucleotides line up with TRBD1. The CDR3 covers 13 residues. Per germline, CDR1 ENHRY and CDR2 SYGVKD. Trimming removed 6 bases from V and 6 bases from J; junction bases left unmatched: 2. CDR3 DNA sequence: TGTGCCATCAGCGGGACAGGGTCCGGGGAGCTGTTTTTT. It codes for CAISGTGSGELFF.